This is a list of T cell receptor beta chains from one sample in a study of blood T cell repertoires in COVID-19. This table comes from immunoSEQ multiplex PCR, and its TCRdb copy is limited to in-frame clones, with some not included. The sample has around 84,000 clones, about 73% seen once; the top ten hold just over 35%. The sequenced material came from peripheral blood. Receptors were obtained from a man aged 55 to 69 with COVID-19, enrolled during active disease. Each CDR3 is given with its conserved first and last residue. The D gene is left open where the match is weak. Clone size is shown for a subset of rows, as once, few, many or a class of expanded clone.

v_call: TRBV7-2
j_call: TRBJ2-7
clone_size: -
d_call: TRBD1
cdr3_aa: CASSSGTGTYEQYF
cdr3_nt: TGTGCCAGCAGCTCGGGGACAGGGACCTACGAGCAGTACTTC

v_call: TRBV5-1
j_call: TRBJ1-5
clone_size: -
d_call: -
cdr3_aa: CASSLGPGGNQPQHF
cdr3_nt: TGCGCCAGCAGCTTGGGGCCAGGGGGCAATCAGCCCCAGCATTTT

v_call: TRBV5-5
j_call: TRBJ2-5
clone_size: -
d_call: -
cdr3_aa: CASSLDPQRAVETQYF
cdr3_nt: TGTGCCAGCAGCTTGGACCCCCAGAGGGCGGTGGAGACCCAGTACTTC

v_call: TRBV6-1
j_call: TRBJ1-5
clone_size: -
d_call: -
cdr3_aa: CASSETKGLNQPQHF
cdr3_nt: TGTGCCAGCAGTGAAACGAAGGGGCTTAATCAGCCCCAGCATTTT

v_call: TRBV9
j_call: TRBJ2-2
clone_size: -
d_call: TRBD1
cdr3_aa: CASSPRQGGTGELFF
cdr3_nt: TGTGCCAGCAGCCCGCGACAGGGTGGGACCGGGGAGCTGTTTTTT

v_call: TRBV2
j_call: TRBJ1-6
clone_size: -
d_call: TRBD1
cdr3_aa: CASSEARTGDSPLHF
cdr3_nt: TGTGCCAGCAGTGAAGCGCGGACAGGTGATTCACCCCTCCACTTT

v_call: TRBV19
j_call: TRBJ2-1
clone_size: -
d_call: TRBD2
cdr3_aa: CASSPGLRAGGGNEQFF
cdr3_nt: TGTGCCAGTAGTCCCGGCCTAAGAGCGGGAGGCGGCAATGAGCAGTTCTTC

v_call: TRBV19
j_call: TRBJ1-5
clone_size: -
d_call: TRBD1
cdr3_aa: CASSRGRDRVGLGNQPQHF
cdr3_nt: TGTGCCAGTAGTAGAGGACGGGACAGGGTCGGCTTGGGCAATCAGCCCCAGCATTTT

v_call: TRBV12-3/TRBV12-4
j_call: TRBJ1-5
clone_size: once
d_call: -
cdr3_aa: CASRQGHNQPQHF
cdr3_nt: TGTGCCAGCAGGCAGGGTCACAATCAGCCCCAGCATTTT

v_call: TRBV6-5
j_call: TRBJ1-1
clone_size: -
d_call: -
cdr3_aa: CASSVDRNTEAFF
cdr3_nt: TGTGCCAGCAGCGTCGACAGGAACACTGAAGCTTTCTTT

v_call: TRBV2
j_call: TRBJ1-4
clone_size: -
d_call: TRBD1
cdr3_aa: CASSETGQLSLNEKLFF
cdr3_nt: TGTGCCAGCAGTGAAACGGGACAGCTCTCCCTTAATGAAAAACTGTTTTTT

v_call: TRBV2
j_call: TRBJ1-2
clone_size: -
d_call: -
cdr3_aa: CASSEEKIHGYGYTF
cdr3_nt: TGTGCCAGCAGTGAAGAAAAGATTCACGGCTATGGCTACACCTTC

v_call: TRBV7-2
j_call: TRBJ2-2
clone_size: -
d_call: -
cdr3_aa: CASSLREFGELFF
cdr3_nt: TGTGCCAGCAGCCTCCGAGAATTCGGGGAGCTGTTTTTT

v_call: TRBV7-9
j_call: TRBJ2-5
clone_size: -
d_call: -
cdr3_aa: CASSLVSSVQETQYF
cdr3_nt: TGTGCCAGCAGCTTAGTTTCTTCAGTCCAAGAGACCCAGTACTTC

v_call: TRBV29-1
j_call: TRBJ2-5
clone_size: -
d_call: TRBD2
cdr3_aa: CSVEAKSGLAPTLQETQYF
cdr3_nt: TGCAGCGTTGAAGCTAAATCGGGACTAGCGCCAACACTCCAAGAGACCCAGTACTTC

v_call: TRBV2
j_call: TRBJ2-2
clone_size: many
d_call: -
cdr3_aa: CASKDYQDTGELFF
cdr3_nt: TGTGCCAGCAAGGACTACCAGGACACCGGGGAGCTGTTTTTT

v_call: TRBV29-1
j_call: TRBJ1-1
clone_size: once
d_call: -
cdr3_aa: CSAQDGMNTEAFF
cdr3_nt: TGCAGCGCCCAGGACGGGATGAACACTGAAGCTTTCTTT

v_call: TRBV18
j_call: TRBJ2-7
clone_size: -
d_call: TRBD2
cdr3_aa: CASSPIPLRGGNEQYF
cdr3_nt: TGTGCCAGCTCACCAATCCCTCTTCGCGGGGGGAACGAGCAGTACTTC

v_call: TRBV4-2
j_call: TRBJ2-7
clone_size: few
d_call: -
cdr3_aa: CASSGGYSYEQYF
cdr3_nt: TGTGCCAGCAGCGGGGGGTACTCCTACGAGCAGTACTTC

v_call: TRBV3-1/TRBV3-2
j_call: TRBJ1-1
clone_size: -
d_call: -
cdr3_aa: CASSLRDTYTEAFF
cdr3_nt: TGTGCCAGCAGCCTCCGGGACACCTACACTGAAGCTTTCTTT

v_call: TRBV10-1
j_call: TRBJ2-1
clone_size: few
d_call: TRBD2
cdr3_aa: CASTPAGGGGTDNEQFF
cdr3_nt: TGCGCCAGCACTCCCGCGGGGGGGGGAGGGACTGACAATGAGCAGTTCTTC

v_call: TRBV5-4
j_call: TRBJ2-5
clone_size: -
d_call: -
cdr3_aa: CASSLVGEETQYF
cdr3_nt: TGTGCCAGCAGCTTGGTCGGGGAAGAGACCCAGTACTTC

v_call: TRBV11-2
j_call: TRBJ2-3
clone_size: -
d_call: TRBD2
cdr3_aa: CASSSGTSGGSDTQYF
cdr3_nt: TGTGCCAGCAGCTCCGGGACTAGCGGGGGTTCAGATACGCAGTATTTT